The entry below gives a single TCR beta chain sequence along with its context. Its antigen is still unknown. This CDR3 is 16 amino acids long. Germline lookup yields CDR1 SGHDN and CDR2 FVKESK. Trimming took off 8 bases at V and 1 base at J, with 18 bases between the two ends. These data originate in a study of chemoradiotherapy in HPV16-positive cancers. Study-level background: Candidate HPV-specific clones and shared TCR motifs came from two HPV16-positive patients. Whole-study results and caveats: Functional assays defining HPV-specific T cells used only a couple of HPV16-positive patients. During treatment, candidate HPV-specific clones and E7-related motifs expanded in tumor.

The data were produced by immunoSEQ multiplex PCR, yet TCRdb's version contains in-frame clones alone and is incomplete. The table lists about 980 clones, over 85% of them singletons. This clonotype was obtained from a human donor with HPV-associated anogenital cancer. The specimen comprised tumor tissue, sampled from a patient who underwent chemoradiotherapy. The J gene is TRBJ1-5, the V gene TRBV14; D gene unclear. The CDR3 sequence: CASLNRFLRSNQPQHF. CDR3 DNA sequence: TGTGCCAGCCTGAATAGGTTCCTTCGGAGCAATCAGCCCCAGCATTTT.